A single sample is the source of the 20 T cell receptor beta chains below, sequenced in a study of shared clonotypes between healthy human individuals. Produced via immunoSEQ multiplex PCR; TCRdb's table is partial and in-frame only. The repertoire has roughly 2.2 million clones, 85% to 95% of them found once; the top ten carry 0.37%. Material: naive CD4+ T cells from PBMCs. Subset reported: CD45RA+ positively selected. The receptors were gathered from a man aged 18 to 30 in good health. Some clones in this sample may be carry-over from other donors' samples.

CDR3 in amino acids: CASSLSRGDQPQHF. Written as DNA, the CDR3 is TGTGCCAGCAGCTTATCACGGGGGGATCAGCCCCAGCATTTT. The chain joins TRBV7-2 to TRBJ1-5; perhaps TRBD1 as D (5 bases). The CDR3 has 14 amino acids. Germline CDR1 reads SGHTA; CDR2 reads FQGNSA. The V gene lost 2 bases and the J gene lost 5 bases, with 10 bases spanning the gap.

CDR3 in amino acids: CASSPPDRGETQYF. The CDR3 coding sequence is TGTGCCAGCAGCCCACCAGACAGGGGGGAGACCCAGTACTTC. The chain uses TRBV5-4 and TRBJ2-5; 9 nucleotides agree with TRBD1. The CDR3 has 14 amino acids. V lost 4 bases and J lost 5; bases outside the gene matches: 6. CDR1 is SGHNT and CDR2 is YYREEE in the germline V gene (reference sequence).

CDR3 loop: CASSLNLGADTQYF. In DNA, the CDR3 is TGTGCCAGCAGCTTGAACCTGGGAGCAGATACGCAGTATTTT. V usage is TRBV5-4 and J usage is TRBJ2-3; D is perhaps TRBD2 (5 bases). Germline CDR1 SGHNT, CDR2 YYREEE (reference sequence). Trimming removed 1 base at V and 4 bases at J, with 10 bases between. This CDR3 contains 14 residues.

This clone was recorded only once. Here the CDR3 reads CASSLVSGVNTEAFF. The CDR3, as DNA: TGTGCCAGCAGTTTAGTTTCAGGGGTGAACACTGAAGCTTTCTTT. This chain connects TRBV28 to TRBJ1-1; weak D call: TRBD1 (6 bases). The CDR3 sequence is 15 residues long. The germline gives CDR1 MDHEN, CDR2 SYDVKM. V gave up 2 bases and J gave up 0 bases, with 10 bases separating them.

The chain couples TRBV19 to TRBJ2-7; D is possibly TRBD1 or TRBD2 (5 bases each). V was trimmed by 3 bases and J by 3 bases, leaving 15 bases between them. The germline gives CDR1 LNHDA, CDR2 SQIVND (reference sequence). The CDR3 runs 15 residues. CDR3 sequence reads: CASSILGTEDYEQYF. Written as DNA, the CDR3 is TGTGCCAGTAGTATCCTGGGGACGGAGGACTACGAGCAGTACTTC.

This clone was counted once. The J gene is TRBJ2-7, the V gene TRBV6-6; D remains unclear. The CDR3 has 12 amino acids. Between the trimmed V and J ends, which lost 5 bases and 3 bases, there was a span of 8 bases. Germline V gene data show CDR1 as MNHNY and CDR2 as SVGAGI (reference sequence). CDR3: CASSAVSYEQYF. The CDR3 DNA reads as TGTGCCAGCAGTGCCGTCAGCTACGAGCAGTACTTC.

The chain combines TRBV5-1 with TRBJ1-4; 11 bases are a match to TRBD1. The V gene's germline CDR1 is SGHRS and CDR2 YFSETQ. The trim removed 4 bases at V and 8 bases at J, leaving 10 bases unmatched. This CDR3 spans 16 amino acids. DNA of the CDR3: TGCGCCAGCAGCGTCTTCTCCGGGACAGGGGGGGAAAAACTGTTTTTT. It yields the protein CASSVFSGTGGEKLFF.

This chain joins TRBV28 and TRBJ1-2; D is undetermined. CDR3 length: 13 amino acids. Trimming removed 3 bases from V and 3 bases from J, with 8 bases in between. Germline-derived CDR1 and CDR2 are MDHEN and SYDVKM. CDR3 DNA: TGTGCCAGCAGTTTGGAGGAGTACTATGGCTACACCTTC. This sequence encodes CASSLEEYYGYTF.

This chain joins TRBV7-8 and TRBJ2-5; D tentatively fits TRBD1 or TRBD2 (7 bases each). The CDR3 length is 14 residues. V lost 5 bases and J lost 5, with 15 bases in between. The germline gives CDR1 SGHVS, CDR2 FQNEAQ. The CDR3 bases are TGTGCCAGCAGCCTCAGGGGGGGCTGGGAGACCCAGTACTTC. Its translation is CASSLRGGWETQYF.

The chain employs TRBV5-1 and TRBJ1-4; possible D gene TRBD1, 5 bases. The V gene lost 7 bases and the J gene lost 1 base, with 17 bases spanning the gap. The CDR3 is made up of 16 amino acids. CDR1 SGHRS and CDR2 YFSETQ come from the germline V gene. CDR3 DNA sequence: TGCGCCAGCTCAAATCAGGGAGGTTTAACTAATGAAAAACTGTTTTTT. This gives the protein CASSNQGGLTNEKLFF.

The V and J genes are TRBV27 and TRBJ1-1, with D possibly being TRBD1 (6 bases). Germline values: CDR1 MNHEY, CDR2 SMNVEV (reference sequence). The CDR3 loop spans 15 amino acids. The V end was cut by 5 bases, the J end by 5 bases, with 18 bases between. The CDR3 reads CASSGGPEGGTEAFF. The CDR3 DNA reads as TGTGCCAGCAGTGGAGGGCCCGAGGGGGGGACTGAAGCTTTCTTT.

The chain is built from TRBV6-1 and TRBJ2-3, with D maybe TRBD1 (6 bases). The V end lost 1 base, the J end lost 0 bases, and 8 bases lay between the germline ends. Germline lookup yields CDR1 MNHNS and CDR2 SASEGT. CDR3 length equals 15 residues. In nucleotides, the CDR3 is TGTGCCAGCAGTGAAGATGGGGGCAGCACAGATACGCAGTATTTT. As protein: CASSEDGGSTDTQYF.

About this clone itself: An end of the junction does not agree with germline; a read error may underlie this. This chain connects TRBV28 to TRBJ1-5; 12 nucleotides match TRBD1. Germline CDR1 and CDR2: MDHEN and SYDVKM. This CDR3 contains 17 residues. The CDR3 DNA follows: TGTGCCAGCAGTTTAATAGGGGGGACAGGGGGCAACCAGCCCCAGCATTTT. The encoded protein is CASSLIGGTGGNQPQHF.

The chain has TRBV2 and TRBJ2-1, with TRBD1 identical over 8 bases. The CDR3 is made up of 12 amino acids. Per germline, CDR1 SNHLY and CDR2 FYNNEI. The junction had 3 bases not matched to a gene; V was cut back by 8 bases and J by 6 bases. In DNA form, the CDR3 reads TGTGCCAGCGCAGACAGGGGCAATGAGCAGTTCTTC. Its protein is CASADRGNEQFF.

The V and J genes are TRBV5-1 and TRBJ2-7; the D gene could be TRBD1 or TRBD2 (6 bases each). This CDR3 has 14 amino acids. The germline CDR1 and CDR2 sequences are SGHRS and YFSETQ. Trimming took 7 bases from V and 2 from J, leaving 16 bases between them. The CDR3 region has the DNA TGCGCCAGCCGGAGGGGGGCGGACACCTACGAGCAGTACTTC. Translated, it gives CASRRGADTYEQYF.

The chain couples TRBV4-3 to TRBJ2-1; 9 positions agree with TRBD1. The CDR3 covers 15 residues. The germline gives CDR1 LGHNA, CDR2 YSLEER. The V gene end was trimmed by 4 bases and the J gene end by 12 bases; junction bases not matched to a gene: 13. The CDR3 loop reads CASSPSSGTGSLQFF. DNA of the CDR3: TGCGCCAGCAGCCCCTCGTCCGGGACAGGGAGTCTGCAGTTCTTC.

The rearrangement uses TRBV7-9 and TRBJ2-5, with D maybe TRBD1 (5 bases). The CDR3 length is 13 residues. Trimming shortened V by 2 bases and J by 2 bases, and 6 bases separated the two germline ends. Germline CDR1 SEHNR, CDR2 FQNEAQ (reference sequence). The CDR3 DNA sequence: TGTGCCAGCAGCTTAAGACAGCAAGAGACCCAGTACTTC. It translates to CASSLRQQETQYF.

V gene TRBV7-3 combines with J gene TRBJ2-7, with D maybe TRBD2 (5 bases). Germline CDR1 is SGHTA and CDR2 is FQGTGA. The CDR3 has 13 residues. Trimming pared 4 bases from V and 3 bases from J, leaving 10 bases between. The CDR3 nucleotides read TGTGCCAGCAGCTCGACGAGGGACTACGAGCAGTACTTC. Amino acids: CASSSTRDYEQYF.

This chain uses TRBV2 with TRBJ2-6; weak D call: TRBD1 (6 bases). Germline loops: CDR1 SNHLY, CDR2 FYNNEI. The CDR3 consists of 14 residues. V shed 9 bases and J shed 0 bases, with 9 bases lying between them. The CDR3 is CARDSRSGANVLTF. CDR3 coding DNA: TGTGCCAGGGACAGCCGCTCTGGGGCCAACGTCCTGACTTTC.

Concerning this clone itself: The same CDR3 can be traced to other DNA sequences in this sample. The chain has TRBV6-5 and TRBJ2-7; D is perhaps TRBD2 (6 bases). CDR3 length: 13 amino acids. CDR1 and CDR2 (germline): MNHEY, SVGAGI. V shed 5 bases and J shed 5 bases, with 13 bases lying between them. Here the CDR3 DNA reads TGTGCCAGCAGTGCGGGACGGTCCGACGAGCAGTACTTC. It yields the protein CASSAGRSDEQYF.